This is a list of T cell receptor beta chains from one sample in a study of cytomegalovirus exposure and HLA in healthy donors. Clones were read by immunoSEQ multiplex PCR, and TCRdb kept only the in-frame ones, dropping some. Recorded for this sample: some 75,000 clones. The specimen was PBMCs. The source of these receptors is a man aged 40-55 years in good health and CMV-seronegative. Both conserved end residues are part of each CDR3. Fields, in order: CDR3 DNA, CDR3 protein, D gene, J gene, V gene. D genes are given only for firm matches.

CDR3nt: TGCGCCAGCAGCTTGGAAGGGACATTCGCCCGCCCCGTCTATGGCTACACCTTC
CDR3aa: CASSLEGTFARPVYGYTF
d_gene: -
j_gene: TRBJ1-2
v_gene: TRBV5-1

CDR3nt: TGTGCCAGCAGCTCCACAGGGCTGGGCTACACCTTC
CDR3aa: CASSSTGLGYTF
d_gene: -
j_gene: TRBJ1-2
v_gene: TRBV7-8

CDR3nt: TGCAGTGCGCTAACCTCGCTTGGGCAGTACTTC
CDR3aa: CSALTSLGQYF
d_gene: -
j_gene: TRBJ2-7
v_gene: TRBV20-1

CDR3nt: TGTGCCAGCAGCTTGCCTGGCCCAAGCAATCAGCCCCAGCATTTT
CDR3aa: CASSLPGPSNQPQHF
d_gene: -
j_gene: TRBJ1-5
v_gene: TRBV5-5

CDR3nt: TGTGCCTGGGAAGCGATTAGGCAACTGAACACTGAAGCTTTCTTT
CDR3aa: CAWEAIRQLNTEAFF
d_gene: -
j_gene: TRBJ1-1
v_gene: TRBV30

CDR3nt: TGTGCCTGGAGTGTACTCGGCGGCGGTCCCCTCCGGGGCTACACCTTC
CDR3aa: CAWSVLGGGPLRGYTF
d_gene: -
j_gene: TRBJ1-2
v_gene: TRBV30

CDR3nt: TGTGCCAGCAAGTGGCGGGAGAGCTCCTACAATGAGCAGTTCTTC
CDR3aa: CASKWRESSYNEQFF
d_gene: TRBD2
j_gene: TRBJ2-1
v_gene: TRBV28

CDR3nt: TGCGCCAGCAGCTTGGAGGCAGGCACCGGGGAGCTGTTTTTT
CDR3aa: CASSLEAGTGELFF
d_gene: -
j_gene: TRBJ2-2
v_gene: TRBV5-1

CDR3nt: TGTGCCTGGAGTCCTTGGACTAGCGGGGTCACCGGGGAGCTGTTTTTT
CDR3aa: CAWSPWTSGVTGELFF
d_gene: TRBD2
j_gene: TRBJ2-2
v_gene: TRBV30

CDR3nt: TGTGCCAGCAGTACGCCGGGACAGGGGAAGGAAAACATTCAGTACTTC
CDR3aa: CASSTPGQGKENIQYF
d_gene: TRBD1
j_gene: TRBJ2-4
v_gene: TRBV28

CDR3nt: TGTGCCAGCAGCCCTCGAAGAGGGAACACTGAAGCTTTCTTT
CDR3aa: CASSPRRGNTEAFF
d_gene: -
j_gene: TRBJ1-1
v_gene: TRBV2

CDR3nt: TGTGCCAGCAGTTTGGGTCAGGGGTTGAAAGCTTTCTTT
CDR3aa: CASSLGQGLKAFF
d_gene: -
j_gene: TRBJ1-1
v_gene: TRBV28

CDR3nt: TGTGCCAGCAGTTATAGCGGGGGGGCGAGCACAGATACGCAGTATTTT
CDR3aa: CASSYSGGASTDTQYF
d_gene: TRBD2
j_gene: TRBJ2-3
v_gene: TRBV11-2

CDR3nt: TGCAGCGTTGTAGGACAGTGGGGGACTGAAGCTTTCTTT
CDR3aa: CSVVGQWGTEAFF
d_gene: -
j_gene: TRBJ1-1
v_gene: TRBV29-1

CDR3nt: TGTGCCAGCAACCGGGTGACCCAAGAGACCCAGTACTTC
CDR3aa: CASNRVTQETQYF
d_gene: -
j_gene: TRBJ2-5
v_gene: TRBV2

CDR3nt: TGCAGCGTTCCGGGGGGCGGGAATGAGCAGTTCTTC
CDR3aa: CSVPGGGNEQFF
d_gene: -
j_gene: TRBJ2-1
v_gene: TRBV29-1

CDR3nt: TGCGCCAGCAGCGACACAGGTGATATGTCCTACGAGCAGTACTTC
CDR3aa: CASSDTGDMSYEQYF
d_gene: -
j_gene: TRBJ2-7
v_gene: TRBV5-1

CDR3nt: TGTGCCAGCAGCTACCGGGACAAGGCTTACGAGCAGTACTTC
CDR3aa: CASSYRDKAYEQYF
d_gene: -
j_gene: TRBJ2-7
v_gene: TRBV7-9

CDR3nt: TGTGCCACCAGCAGAGATAAGCCAGGGGGCCCGAACACTGAAGCTTTCTTT
CDR3aa: CATSRDKPGGPNTEAFF
d_gene: TRBD1
j_gene: TRBJ1-1
v_gene: TRBV15

CDR3nt: TGTGCCTGGAGTCGGACAGGGGTCGATACGCAGTATTTT
CDR3aa: CAWSRTGVDTQYF
d_gene: TRBD1
j_gene: TRBJ2-3
v_gene: TRBV30

CDR3nt: TGCGCCAGCAGCCAAGATATGAACGGCAGGGGGCTAGCTACGAACACTGAAGCTTTCTTT
CDR3aa: CASSQDMNGRGLATNTEAFF
d_gene: TRBD1
j_gene: TRBJ1-1
v_gene: TRBV4-3

CDR3nt: TGTGCCAGTAATTTCAGGGGAAACACTGAAGCTTTCTTT
CDR3aa: CASNFRGNTEAFF
d_gene: -
j_gene: TRBJ1-1
v_gene: TRBV19

CDR3nt: TGTGCCAGCTCACCCATACTAGCGGGAGGGCAGGATGAGCAGTTCTTC
CDR3aa: CASSPILAGGQDEQFF
d_gene: TRBD2
j_gene: TRBJ2-1
v_gene: TRBV18

CDR3nt: TGTGCCAGCAGCCCGGACAGGTGGTCCAACGAGCAGTACTTC
CDR3aa: CASSPDRWSNEQYF
d_gene: TRBD1
j_gene: TRBJ2-7
v_gene: TRBV6-4

CDR3nt: TGTGCCAGTAGTACATACAGGGCCGTCTATGGCTACACCTTC
CDR3aa: CASSTYRAVYGYTF
d_gene: -
j_gene: TRBJ1-2
v_gene: TRBV19

CDR3nt: TGTGCCAGCAGTGAGCCCGGGGGATTCTCTGGCTACACCTTC
CDR3aa: CASSEPGGFSGYTF
d_gene: -
j_gene: TRBJ1-2
v_gene: TRBV25-1

CDR3nt: TGTGCCAGCAGCACGACAGGGCCTAGTTACGAGCAGTACTTC
CDR3aa: CASSTTGPSYEQYF
d_gene: TRBD1
j_gene: TRBJ2-7
v_gene: TRBV11-2

CDR3nt: TGCGCCAGCAGCCAAGAAGCCGGGTATGGGGAAAAACTGTTTTTT
CDR3aa: CASSQEAGYGEKLFF
d_gene: -
j_gene: TRBJ1-4
v_gene: TRBV4-3

CDR3nt: TGCGCCAGCAGCCAAGGCCCGGGGGGAGGAGGGGCAACTAATGAAAAACTGTTTTTT
CDR3aa: CASSQGPGGGGATNEKLFF
d_gene: -
j_gene: TRBJ1-4
v_gene: TRBV4-3

CDR3nt: TGCGCCAGCAGCCGCGTACCGGGACAGGGACAAGAGACCCAGTACTTC
CDR3aa: CASSRVPGQGQETQYF
d_gene: TRBD1
j_gene: TRBJ2-5
v_gene: TRBV4-3

CDR3nt: TGTGCCGTAGGCCGTAGCGGGACGTATACGCAGTATTTT
CDR3aa: CAVGRSGTYTQYF
d_gene: TRBD2
j_gene: TRBJ2-3
v_gene: TRBV28

CDR3nt: TGTGCCAGCAGTTTAAAGACACTCTATAATTCACCCCTCCACTTT
CDR3aa: CASSLKTLYNSPLHF
d_gene: -
j_gene: TRBJ1-6
v_gene: TRBV6-5

CDR3nt: TGTGCCAGCAGCCGGGACAGGGAAGAGACCCAGTACTTC
CDR3aa: CASSRDREETQYF
d_gene: TRBD1
j_gene: TRBJ2-5
v_gene: TRBV11-2

CDR3nt: TGCAGCGTTGAAGTGTCTGGGGGGGCCTTTACCTACAATGAGCAGTTCTTC
CDR3aa: CSVEVSGGAFTYNEQFF
d_gene: -
j_gene: TRBJ2-1
v_gene: TRBV29-1

CDR3nt: TGCGCCGGCAGCTTGGCCGGGGGTACTGGAAACACCATATATTTT
CDR3aa: CAGSLAGGTGNTIYF
d_gene: -
j_gene: TRBJ1-3
v_gene: TRBV5-1

CDR3nt: TGTGCCAGCTCACCGATAGACAGGATCTCTGGAAACACCATATATTTT
CDR3aa: CASSPIDRISGNTIYF
d_gene: -
j_gene: TRBJ1-3
v_gene: TRBV18

CDR3nt: TGTGCCATCAGTGAGTTGTCAGGGGAAAGAAACACCGGGGAGCTGTTTTTT
CDR3aa: CAISELSGERNTGELFF
d_gene: -
j_gene: TRBJ2-2
v_gene: TRBV10-3

CDR3nt: TGCGCCAGCAGCTGGACCGGGACTAGCGAGGAGACCCAGTACTTC
CDR3aa: CASSWTGTSEETQYF
d_gene: TRBD2
j_gene: TRBJ2-5
v_gene: TRBV5-1

CDR3nt: TGTGCCAGCAGCTTAGTAACCGTTAGCGGTGGCTACACCTTC
CDR3aa: CASSLVTVSGGYTF
d_gene: -
j_gene: TRBJ1-2
v_gene: TRBV7-9

CDR3nt: TGTGCCAGCAGCTTAGACAGGGCCGACTATGGCTACACCTTC
CDR3aa: CASSLDRADYGYTF
d_gene: -
j_gene: TRBJ1-2
v_gene: TRBV7-9

CDR3nt: TGTGCCAGCAGTCTCAGGGTCTCTTACTACGAGCAGTACTTC
CDR3aa: CASSLRVSYYEQYF
d_gene: -
j_gene: TRBJ2-7
v_gene: TRBV5-5

CDR3nt: TGCGCCAGCAGCCAAGATAACACGGGCGAGCAGTACTTC
CDR3aa: CASSQDNTGEQYF
d_gene: -
j_gene: TRBJ2-7
v_gene: TRBV4-3

CDR3nt: TGCGCCAGCAGTGAGGATAGTACAGATACGCAGTATTTT
CDR3aa: CASSEDSTDTQYF
d_gene: -
j_gene: TRBJ2-3
v_gene: TRBV10-1

CDR3nt: TGTGCCAGCAGCTCCGGGACAGGGGGCTACGAGCAGTACTTC
CDR3aa: CASSSGTGGYEQYF
d_gene: TRBD1
j_gene: TRBJ2-7
v_gene: TRBV7-9

CDR3nt: TGTGCCAGCAGTACTGGGACAGGGGGCTACTATGGCTACACCTTC
CDR3aa: CASSTGTGGYYGYTF
d_gene: TRBD1
j_gene: TRBJ1-2
v_gene: TRBV6-5